The 14 T cell receptor beta chains given below trace back to one sample, sequenced in a study of blood T cell repertoires in COVID-19. Generated by immunoSEQ multiplex PCR, the TCRdb table keeps only in-frame clones and is missing some. The table lists 300,000 to 400,000 clones, under 90% of them singletons. The sample comprised peripheral blood. The receptors were sampled from a woman aged 30 to 39 with COVID-19, enrolled during active disease.

The chain combines TRBV3-1 (or the pseudogene TRBV3-2) with TRBJ1-6; D is undetermined. This CDR3 contains 13 residues. The germline CDR1 and CDR2 sequences are LGHDT and YNNKEL (reference sequence). Trimming shortened V by 4 bases and J by 8 bases, and 9 bases separated the two germline ends. The CDR3 loop reads CASSPRTDSPLHF. CDR3 nucleotide sequence: TGTGCCAGCAGCCCCCGGACTGATTCACCCCTCCACTTT.

The chain is built from TRBV28 and TRBJ2-1; maybe TRBD1 (6 bases). The V end was cut by 6 bases, the J end by 0 bases, with 18 bases between. The CDR3 length is 17 residues. The germline gives CDR1 MDHEN, CDR2 SYDVKM. The CDR3 DNA reads as TGTGCCAGCAGCCCCCTACAGGGACCGAGCTCCTACAATGAGCAGTTCTTC. Translating gives CASSPLQGPSSYNEQFF.

The chain carries TRBV7-9 and TRBJ1-2; D ambiguous. Germline loops: CDR1 SEHNR, CDR2 FQNEAQ (reference sequence). Trimming took 1 base from V and 0 from J, leaving 15 bases between them. This CDR3 has 17 amino acids. The CDR3 loop is CASSLGGGPLSNYGYTF. The CDR3 nucleotides are TGTGCCAGCAGCTTAGGGGGAGGACCCCTCTCTAACTATGGCTACACCTTC.

The chain recombines TRBV28 with TRBJ1-4, with 10 bases lining up with TRBD1. This CDR3 region has 17 residues. V lost 6 bases to trimming and J lost 4 bases; unmatched junction nucleotides: 11. CDR1 MDHEN and CDR2 SYDVKM come from the germline V gene. Here the CDR3 reads CASSPSRDRGLNEKLFF. The CDR3 DNA sequence: TGTGCCAGCAGCCCCAGCCGGGACAGGGGCCTTAATGAAAAACTGTTTTTT.

Only one count was recorded for this clone. The chain combines TRBV19 with TRBJ2-2, with 7 bases that match TRBD2. Trimming at V came to 7 bases and at J to 2 bases, leaving 1 base not matched to a gene. The CDR3 has 13 residues. The germline V gene has CDR1 LNHDA and CDR2 SQIVND (reference sequence). The CDR3: CASTAGNTGELFF. The CDR3 DNA is TGTGCCAGTACAGCGGGAAACACCGGGGAGCTGTTTTTT.

V usage is TRBV28 and J usage is TRBJ1-6, with 9 bases identical to TRBD1. Unmatched junction bases numbered 9, after V lost 11 bases and J lost 7 bases. The CDR3 consists of 14 residues. Germline-derived CDR1 and CDR2 are MDHEN and SYDVKM. CDR3 coding DNA: TGTGCCGGTAGACAGGGGGAGGCCAATTCACCCCTCCACTTT. Translated: CAGRQGEANSPLHF.

The chain employs TRBV19 and TRBJ1-5, with 9 bases matching TRBD1. Germline V gene sequence: CDR1 LNHDA, CDR2 SQIVND (reference sequence). V was clipped by 3 bases and J by 4 bases; unmatched bases: 7. This CDR3 is 16 amino acids long. The CDR3 bases are TGTGCCAGTAGTATTCTCCGGGACAGGGTGAATCAGCCCCAGCATTTT. Its translation: CASSILRDRVNQPQHF.

The chain couples TRBV27 to TRBJ2-1; 9 bases fit TRBD2. The junction had 0 bases not matched to a gene; V was cut back by 2 bases and J by 4 bases. This CDR3 comprises 14 residues. CDR1 and CDR2 (germline): MNHEY, SMNVEV (reference sequence). CDR3 in DNA: TGTGCCAGCAGTTTAGCGGGAGGGTACAATGAGCAGTTCTTC. Protein product: CASSLAGGYNEQFF.

This clone has more than one count but fewer than ten. This sequence joins TRBV7-9 and TRBJ1-1; no definite D call. In germline, CDR1 is SEHNR, CDR2 FQNEAQ (reference sequence). The CDR3 runs 12 residues. Trimming pared 3 bases from V and 5 bases from J, leaving 7 bases between. CDR3 coding DNA: TGTGCCAGCAGCTTCCGAGAGACTGAAGCTTTCTTT. As protein: CASSFRETEAFF.

The chain couples TRBV7-2 to TRBJ2-1; 8 bases are a match to TRBD2. Germline V CDR1 and CDR2: SGHTA, FQGNSA. CDR3 length equals 15 residues. V trimming: 5 bases; J trimming: 2 bases; junction bases outside the gene matches: 5. In nucleotides, the CDR3 is TGTGCCAGCAGCCTACTAGCGGCCCCCTACAATGAGCAGTTCTTC. It codes for CASSLLAAPYNEQFF. Variable domain in full (rest from reference TRBV7-2 and TRBJ2-1): GAGVSQSPSNKVTEKGKDVELRCDPISGHTALYWYRQSLGQGLEFLIYFQGNSAPDKSGLPSDRFSAERTGGSVSTLTIQRTQQEDSAVYLCASSLLAAPYNEQFFGPGTRLTVL.

This clone has a single count. The chain has TRBV11-2 and TRBJ2-6; 7 nucleotides line up with TRBD1. V was pared by 4 bases and J by 4 bases, with 13 bases of the junction left unmatched. CDR3 length: 18 amino acids. CDR1 and CDR2 (germline): SGHAT, FQNNGV. CDR3 sequence: CASSSSGDRVAGANVLTF. As DNA, the CDR3 is TGTGCCAGCAGCTCCTCCGGCGACAGGGTGGCCGGGGCCAACGTCCTGACTTTC.

The chain has TRBV5-1 and TRBJ2-5; 8 bases align to TRBD1. Germline CDR1 is SGHRS and CDR2 is YFSETQ. V dropped 0 bases and J dropped 2; count of bases not matched to a gene: 6. CDR3 length: 16 amino acids. The chain's CDR3 is CASSLAPQGGQETQYF. The CDR3 coding sequence is TGCGCCAGCAGCTTGGCCCCACAGGGGGGTCAAGAGACCCAGTACTTC.

The chain joins TRBV28 to TRBJ2-7, with 9 bases fitting TRBD1. CDR3 length: 14 amino acids. Losses at the gene ends were 7 bases for V and 3 bases for J; bases not matched to a gene: 7. Germline CDR1 MDHEN, CDR2 SYDVKM. CDR3 sequence reads: CASKSGTGRYEQYF. The CDR3 coding sequence is TGTGCCAGCAAGTCCGGGACAGGGCGCTACGAGCAGTACTTC.

The V gene is TRBV28, the J gene TRBJ1-1; maybe TRBD1 (6 bases). Germline V lookup: CDR1 MDHEN, CDR2 SYDVKM. Trimming left V 4 bases short and J 11 bases short, with 11 bases between. The CDR3 length is 11 residues. The CDR3 loop reads CASSSYRDAFF. CDR3 nucleotides: TGTGCCAGCAGTTCGTACAGGGACGCTTTCTTT.